This TCR beta chain was identified in a study of T-cell reconstitution after alpha-beta-depleted transplantation in children. Findings and limits, study-wide: From surviving recipient T cells and thymic progenitors came the high day-60 TCRbeta diversity observed in some patients. Newly made T cells mostly supplied T-cell counts and diversity one year after transplant. Expanded clones from the graft, numbering several hundred, reportedly supplied alpha-beta T cells about two months after transplant.

Preparation of the TCRbeta library involved a method that used unique molecular identifiers. TCRdb processed the PCR reads anew with MiXCR; each CDR3 protein has one entry. The sample has approximately 230,000 distinct CDR3 sequences; more than 20% are singletons. V lost 6 bases, J lost 2 bases, and 14 bases lay in between. CDR1 and CDR2 (germline): MNHNS, SASEGT. The CDR3 contains 14 residues. A remark on this clonotype: Antigen unknown.

This clonotype was sampled from a female patient between 2 and 15 years old who had a stem cell transplant for congenital amegakaryocytic thrombocytopenia, so the T cells may come from the graft donor. Material: PBMCs, mostly from graft donor cells, obtained 360 days after TCRalphabeta/CD19-depleted stem cell transplant. The chain is built from TRBV6-1 and TRBJ2-7; maybe TRBD1 (6 bases). For the CDR3, the DNA is TGTGCCAGCAGGACGTACAGGGACACCTACGAGCAGTACTTC. This codes for CASRTYRDTYEQYF.